This T cell receptor beta chain was captured in a study of blood T cell repertoires in COVID-19. Per the authors' pipeline: Counts of nucleated cells, estimated from reference gene primer amplification, were obtained. Profiled with immunoSEQ multiplex PCR; TCRdb holds only in-frame clones, not every one. V and J calls and clone size are given by that table; D and trimming were obtained from the DNA. The sample consists of about 73,000 clones, roughly 80% of them appearing once. This receptor was obtained from a human donor in a cohort sampled during active COVID-19. Sequenced material: peripheral blood.

CDR3 region: CASSQDQGNQPQHF. CDR3 in DNA: TGCGCCAGCAGCCAAGATCAGGGGAATCAGCCCCAGCATTTT. The chain links TRBV4-3 to TRBJ1-5, with D perhaps TRBD1 (6 bases). The CDR3 length is 14 residues. Per the germline V gene, CDR1 is LGHNA and CDR2 is YSLEER. V lost 0 bases and J 4 bases, leaving 7 bases between the germline ends.